Below are 28 T cell receptor beta chains sequenced from a single sample in a study of cytomegalovirus exposure and HLA in healthy donors. Libraries were prepared by immunoSEQ multiplex PCR; TCRdb keeps only in-frame clonotypes and omits some of them. The table has more than 45,000 clones, roughly 89% seen once. Sequenced sample: PBMCs. These receptors were obtained from a woman aged 18-35 years in good health and CMV-seronegative.

The chain employs TRBV18 and TRBJ1-2; 12 nucleotides align to TRBD1. Germline values: CDR1 KGHSH, CDR2 LQKENI. The CDR3 sequence is 14 residues long. The trim removed 3 bases at V and 5 bases at J, leaving 1 base unmatched. The CDR3: CASSPGQGAYGYTF. For the CDR3, the DNA is TGTGCCAGCTCACCGGGACAGGGGGCTTATGGCTACACCTTC.

J is TRBJ2-3 and V is TRBV18; the match to TRBD1 covers 8 bases. Germline V lookup: CDR1 KGHSH, CDR2 LQKENI. The CDR3 contains 16 residues. Trimming took 3 bases from V and 1 from J; bases not matched to a gene: 6. CDR3 protein: CASSPPTTGGTDTQYF. Here the CDR3 DNA reads TGTGCCAGCTCACCCCCGACGACAGGGGGCACAGATACGCAGTATTTT.

This clone came up a few times. J is TRBJ2-1 and V is TRBV7-9; D is perhaps TRBD2 (6 bases). The CDR3 consists of 12 residues. Germline CDR1 SEHNR, CDR2 FQNEAQ (reference sequence). With 5 bases removed from V and 10 bases from J, the gap between germline ends came to 12 bases. CDR3 sequence: CASSGTPREQFF. In DNA form, the CDR3 reads TGTGCCAGCAGCGGGACTCCCCGGGAGCAGTTCTTC. The complete variable domain, with remaining parts taken from reference TRBV7-9 and TRBJ2-1, reads DTGVSQNPRHKITKRGQNVTFRCDPISEHNRLYWYRQTLGQGPEFLTYFQNEAQLEKSRLLSDRFSAERPKGSFSTLEIQRTEQGDSAMYLCASSGTPREQFFGPGTRLTVL.

The chain links TRBV11-2 to TRBJ2-5; D uncertain. The CDR3 totals 12 residues. V was trimmed by 1 base and J by 2 bases, leaving 2 bases between them. Germline V lookup: CDR1 SGHAT, CDR2 FQNNGV. CDR3 nucleotides: TGTGCCAGCAGCTTAGCACAAGAGACCCAGTACTTC. Translating gives CASSLAQETQYF.

The V call is TRBV6-6, the J call TRBJ1-3; D not resolved. Trimming stripped 7 bases from V and 2 bases from J, with 12 bases between. Germline assignment: CDR1 MNHNY and CDR2 SVGAGI (reference sequence). The CDR3 runs 14 residues. This chain's CDR3 is CASTPLDTGNTIYF. The CDR3 nucleotides read TGTGCCAGCACCCCCCTTGACACTGGAAACACCATATATTTT.

The chain combines TRBV5-6 with TRBJ2-2; 15 positions match TRBD2. The CDR3 loop spans 18 amino acids. The V gene end was trimmed by 2 bases and the J gene end by 1 base; junction bases not matched to a gene: 3. The germline V gene encodes CDR1 SGHDT and CDR2 YYEEEE. CDR3 region: CASSFRTSGRGNTGELFF. The CDR3 DNA sequence: TGTGCCAGCAGCTTCAGGACTAGCGGGAGGGGGAACACCGGGGAGCTGTTTTTT.

CDR3 DNA sequence: TGTGCCAGCGGAGGGGGCCCTAGCACAGATACGCAGTATTTT. Amino acids: CASGGGPSTDTQYF. The chain couples TRBV7-2 to TRBJ2-3; possible D gene TRBD1, 7 bases. V was cut by 8 bases and J by 0 bases, with 12 bases left in between. The CDR3 loop spans 14 amino acids. CDR1 is SGHTA, CDR2 FQGNSA, per germline.

The rearrangement links TRBV6-1 to TRBJ1-1, with D maybe TRBD1 (5 bases). In germline, CDR1 is MNHNS, CDR2 SASEGT. V lost 4 bases and J 5 bases, leaving 14 bases between the germline ends. The CDR3 sequence is 14 residues long. CDR3 nucleotide sequence: TGTGCCAGCAGTGCGACTCAAGGGGCAACTGAAGCTTTCTTT. It is translated as CASSATQGATEAFF.

The chain uses TRBV6-1 and TRBJ1-2; TRBD1 is a possible D gene (5 bases). V was trimmed by 7 bases and J by 1 base, leaving 13 bases between them. The CDR3 spans 14 residues. Looked up from germline, CDR1 is MNHNS and CDR2 is SASEGT. In nucleotides, the CDR3 is TGTGCCAGCATATTGACGACAGTTAACTATGGCTACACCTTC. Translation gives CASILTTVNYGYTF.

The chain carries TRBV10-3 and TRBJ1-5, with unresolved D. This CDR3 has 17 amino acids. V was trimmed by 0 bases and J by 2 bases, leaving 14 bases between them. Germline CDR1 is ENHRY and CDR2 is SYGVKD. This CDR3 reads CAISESRPPGGNQPQHF. The CDR3 coding sequence is TGTGCCATCAGTGAGTCGAGGCCCCCCGGCGGCAATCAGCCCCAGCATTTT.

This CDR3 is CASSGPSGGHQSSYNEQFF. The CDR3 DNA is TGTGCCAGCAGCGGGCCTAGCGGGGGGCACCAGAGCTCCTACAATGAGCAGTTCTTC. J is TRBJ2-1 and V is TRBV13; 11 nucleotides line up with TRBD2. Germline-derived CDR1 and CDR2 are PRHDT and FYEKMQ (reference sequence). V trimming: 5 bases; J trimming: 0 bases; junction bases outside the gene matches: 12. CDR3 length equals 19 residues.

As regards this clone: This specimen includes other DNA sequences encoding the same CDR3. The chain carries TRBV27 and TRBJ2-1, with TRBD2 identical over 7 bases. The V gene's germline CDR1 is MNHEY and CDR2 SMNVEV (reference sequence). This CDR3 contains 15 residues. J lost 1 base, V lost 2 bases, and 2 bases had no gene match. Here the CDR3 DNA reads TGTGCCAGCAGTTTAAGGGGAGGGTCCTACAATGAGCAGTTCTTC. Amino acids: CASSLRGGSYNEQFF.

The V call is TRBV4-2, the J call TRBJ1-2; 7 nucleotides line up with TRBD1. Trimming removed 1 base from V and 6 bases from J; junction bases left unmatched: 5. In germline, CDR1 is LGHNA, CDR2 YNFKEQ. The CDR3 has 14 residues. The CDR3 nucleotides read TGTGCCAGCAGCCAAGTCGGCAGGGGGGATGGCTACACCTTC. As protein: CASSQVGRGDGYTF.

The CDR3 sequence: CASSFAAGFGSDTQYF. The CDR3 nucleotides read TGTGCCAGCAGCTTTGCGGCGGGATTTGGGTCAGATACGCAGTATTTT. This chain uses TRBV7-2 with TRBJ2-3; perhaps TRBD2 as D (6 bases). The length of the CDR3 is 16 residues. From germline, CDR1 is SGHTA and CDR2 FQGNSA. With 3 bases removed from V and 4 bases from J, the gap between germline ends came to 17 bases.

The chain is built from TRBV18 and TRBJ2-5, with a possible D match to TRBD1 (6 bases). Germline-derived CDR1 and CDR2 are KGHSH and LQKENI. The V gene lost 6 bases and the J gene lost 1 base, with 15 bases spanning the gap. The CDR3 extends over 15 amino acids. The CDR3 spells CASSQYRDTQETQYF. Written as DNA, the CDR3 is TGTGCCAGCTCCCAATACCGGGACACCCAAGAGACCCAGTACTTC.

This rearrangement joins TRBV29-1 to TRBJ2-7; 15 bases align to TRBD2. Per the germline V gene, CDR1 is SQVTM and CDR2 is ANQGSEA. There are 15 residues in the CDR3. V was pared by 0 bases and J by 3 bases, with 0 bases of the junction left unmatched. This CDR3 reads CSVEEGLAGGYEQYF. The CDR3 DNA reads TGCAGCGTTGAAGAGGGACTAGCGGGAGGCTACGAGCAGTACTTC.

This clone has just a few counts. This sample includes further DNA sequences coding for the same CDR3. This rearrangement joins TRBV18 to TRBJ2-5, with a possible D match to TRBD1 (5 bases). V lost 2 bases and J lost 5, with 6 bases in between. Looked up from germline, CDR1 is KGHSH and CDR2 is LQKENI. The CDR3 is 12 residues long. The CDR3 nucleotides read TGTGCCAGCTCACCAAAGGGGGAGACCCAGTACTTC. As protein: CASSPKGETQYF.

V and J are TRBV28 and TRBJ2-1, with 8 bases matching TRBD1. The CDR3 covers 14 residues. Germline V gives CDR1 MDHEN, CDR2 SYDVKM. Trimming cost V 3 bases and J 8 bases; bases outside gene matches: 6. In nucleotides, the CDR3 is TGTGCCAGCAGTTTTCTACAGGGGGGACATGAGCAGTTCTTC. It encodes CASSFLQGGHEQFF.

This chain's CDR3 is CASSLSAAVSSYEQYF. In DNA form, the CDR3 reads TGTGCCAGCAGTTTGTCAGCGGCTGTTAGCTCCTACGAGCAGTACTTC. The V call is TRBV28, the J call TRBJ2-7; possibly TRBD2 for D (5 bases). Germline V gene data show CDR1 as MDHEN and CDR2 as SYDVKM. This CDR3 has 16 residues. The ends were cut back, 3 bases at V and 0 bases at J, with 15 bases in the middle.

This chain connects TRBV5-1 to TRBJ2-7, with TRBD1 identical over 11 bases. Germline trimming cut 4 bases from V and 2 bases from J; bases unmatched to any gene: 8. Germline V gene lookup returns CDR1 SGHRS and CDR2 YFSETQ. The CDR3 covers 16 residues. CDR3 DNA: TGCGCCAGCAGCCCGATGTCGGGACAGGGGGCCTACGAGCAGTACTTC. This sequence encodes CASSPMSGQGAYEQYF.

The J gene is TRBJ2-3, the V gene TRBV7-9, with 12 bases fitting TRBD2. There are 17 residues in the CDR3. CDR1 SEHNR and CDR2 FQNEAQ come from the germline V gene (reference sequence). The trim removed 4 bases at V and 6 bases at J, leaving 11 bases unmatched. CDR3 coding DNA: TGTGCCAGCAGCTCCCCTGAGACTAGCGGGGGTTGGGATACGCAGTATTTT. Its translation: CASSSPETSGGWDTQYF.

The chain carries TRBV15 and TRBJ1-5; TRBD1 aligns across 7 bases. CDR1 and CDR2 (germline): LNHNV, YYDKDF (reference sequence). The CDR3 spans 16 residues. J lost 2 bases, V lost 4 bases, and 8 bases had no gene match. Here the CDR3 reads CATSTRLGQGNQPQHF. The CDR3 coding sequence is TGTGCCACCAGCACCCGCCTCGGACAGGGCAATCAGCCCCAGCATTTT.

V is TRBV11-2 and J is TRBJ2-1; 8 bases agree with TRBD2. Unmatched junction bases numbered 9, after V lost 4 bases and J lost 7 bases. This CDR3 contains 15 residues. Per the germline V gene, CDR1 is SGHAT and CDR2 is FQNNGV. As DNA, the CDR3 is TGTGCCAGCAGCTCCTCTAGCGGGTCGGGGAATGAGCAGTTCTTC. Encoded protein: CASSSSSGSGNEQFF.

The genes are TRBV13 and TRBJ1-2; D is perhaps TRBD1 (6 bases). The CDR3 has 14 residues. The V gene's germline CDR1 is PRHDT and CDR2 FYEKMQ (reference sequence). V was trimmed by 5 bases and J by 2 bases, leaving 12 bases between them. This chain's CDR3 is CASSLTGFNYGYTF. CDR3 nucleotide sequence: TGTGCCAGCAGCCTGACAGGTTTCAACTATGGCTACACCTTC.

This clone was counted between two and nine times. V is TRBV7-9 and J is TRBJ1-1; tentative D call: TRBD1 (5 bases). CDR1 and CDR2 from the germline V gene are SEHNR and FQNEAQ (reference sequence). Trimming took 10 bases from V and 2 from J, leaving 11 bases between them. The CDR3 totals 12 residues. The chain's CDR3 is CAIRQSNTEAFF. The CDR3 DNA reads as TGTGCCATACGACAGAGCAACACTGAAGCTTTCTTT.

About this clone itself: Sequence at one end of the junction differs from germline and may be a read error. The chain recombines TRBV6-5 with TRBJ1-5; a possible D gene is TRBD1 (6 bases). The CDR3 spans 13 residues. Germline V gene data show CDR1 as MNHEY and CDR2 as SVGAGI. The CDR3 DNA is TGTGCCAGCAACCAGGGGTCCCTCCTTCAAGGGTATTTT. The encoded protein is CASNQGSLLQGYF.

V is TRBV18 and J is TRBJ2-2, with a weak D call TRBD1 (5 bases). Trimming removed 0 bases from V and 5 bases from J, with 7 bases in between. From germline, CDR1 is KGHSH and CDR2 LQKENI. This CDR3 has 14 amino acids. The CDR3 region is CASSPPKGTGELFF. In nucleotides, the CDR3 is TGTGCCAGCTCACCACCGAAGGGGACCGGGGAGCTGTTTTTT.

This clone was counted a single time. This sequence joins TRBV10-2 and TRBJ2-7, with D tentatively TRBD1 (6 bases). The CDR3 totals 12 residues. Germline V gene sequence: CDR1 WSHSY, CDR2 SAAADI. V was clipped by 5 bases and J by 6 bases, with 11 bases between them. Here the CDR3 reads CASSPGTLEQYF. The CDR3 coding sequence is TGCGCCAGCAGTCCCGGGACACTCGAGCAGTACTTC.